A selection of T cell receptor beta chains follows, all from one sample in a study of post-analysis software for immune sequencing data. TCRdb itself ran the PCR reads through MiXCR, one entry per CDR3 protein. Among 450,000 to 650,000 distinct CDR3 sequences listed, around 44% were seen once. Sequencing used blood. The receptor source for this set is a girl between 10 and 17 years old with multiple sclerosis. Each CDR3 is given with its conserved first and last residue. The D gene is left open where the match is weak. Clone size is given for some rows only: seen once, a few or many times, or a class if the clone is expanded.

d_call: .
j_call: TRBJ2-5
v_call: TRBV5-1
clone_size: .
cdr3_nt: TGCGCCAGCAGCTTCTTAGCGGTAGACAATGAGCAGTACTTC
cdr3_aa: CASSFLAVDNEQYF

d_call: .
j_call: TRBJ1-1
v_call: TRBV28
clone_size: .
cdr3_nt: TGTGCCAGCAAAGCAAGCCTTATGAACACTGAAGCTTTCTTT
cdr3_aa: CASKASLMNTEAFF

d_call: TRBD1
j_call: TRBJ1-2
v_call: TRBV20-1
clone_size: .
cdr3_nt: TGCAGTGCTAGCAAAGGACAGGGGGCGCGGGGCTACACCTTC
cdr3_aa: CSASKGQGARGYTF

d_call: .
j_call: TRBJ2-7
v_call: TRBV5-6
clone_size: .
cdr3_nt: TGTGCCAGCAGCTTGGACGACTTGGGGCAGTACTTC
cdr3_aa: CASSLDDLGQYF

d_call: .
j_call: TRBJ1-5
v_call: TRBV6-1
clone_size: few
cdr3_nt: TGTGCCAGCATTGCAGGCCGTAGCAATCAGCCCCAGCATTTT
cdr3_aa: CASIAGRSNQPQHF

d_call: .
j_call: TRBJ1-5
v_call: TRBV29-1
clone_size: .
cdr3_nt: TGCAGCGTTGGGGGCCTCAATAGCAATCAGCCCCAGCAGTTT
cdr3_aa: CSVGGLNSNQPQQF

d_call: TRBD2
j_call: TRBJ2-7
v_call: TRBV25-1
clone_size: .
cdr3_nt: TGTGCCAGCAGTGTGCTAGCGGGAGCCGAGCAGTACTTC
cdr3_aa: CASSVLAGAEQYF

d_call: TRBD2
j_call: TRBJ2-1
v_call: TRBV6-2/TRBV6-3
clone_size: .
cdr3_nt: TGTGCCAGCAGAACGAGAGTAGCGGGAGTGGGTGAGCAGTTCTTC
cdr3_aa: CASRTRVAGVGEQFF

d_call: .
j_call: TRBJ1-2
v_call: TRBV7-2
clone_size: .
cdr3_nt: TGTGCCAGCAGCTGGGGGGGGTCGTTCTCTGGCTACACCTTC
cdr3_aa: CASSWGGSFSGYTF

d_call: .
j_call: TRBJ2-6
v_call: TRBV7-9
clone_size: many
cdr3_nt: TGTGCCAGCAGCTTAGATCCACAGCATGGGGCCAACGTCCTGACTTTC
cdr3_aa: CASSLDPQHGANVLTF

d_call: .
j_call: TRBJ2-3
v_call: TRBV7-6
clone_size: .
cdr3_nt: TGTGCCAGCAGCTTAGGGGAAGGAGATACGCAGTATTTT
cdr3_aa: CASSLGEGDTQYF

d_call: TRBD1
j_call: TRBJ2-6
v_call: TRBV20-1
clone_size: .
cdr3_nt: TGCAGTGCGAGGCCGGGACAGGGGTTAACTGGGGCCAACGTCCTGACTTTC
cdr3_aa: CSARPGQGLTGANVLTF

d_call: TRBD1
j_call: TRBJ2-4
v_call: TRBV7-9
clone_size: .
cdr3_nt: TGTGCCAGCAGCTTAGTTCTTATTGGACAGGCAAACATTCAGTACTTC
cdr3_aa: CASSLVLIGQANIQYF

d_call: TRBD2
j_call: TRBJ2-3
v_call: TRBV7-6
clone_size: .
cdr3_nt: TGTGCCAGCAGCTTAGAAGGGACTAGGGGACGCCTGAATACGCAGTATTTT
cdr3_aa: CASSLEGTRGRLNTQYF

d_call: .
j_call: TRBJ1-6
v_call: TRBV20-1
clone_size: .
cdr3_nt: TGCAGTGCTAGTGGCTCTCGGCATTCACCCCTCCACTTT
cdr3_aa: CSASGSRHSPLHF

d_call: .
j_call: TRBJ1-5
v_call: TRBV9
clone_size: .
cdr3_nt: TGTGCCAGCAGCGTAGAGGGTAGCAATCAGCCCCAGCATTTT
cdr3_aa: CASSVEGSNQPQHF

d_call: TRBD2
j_call: TRBJ2-7
v_call: TRBV7-9
clone_size: few
cdr3_nt: TGTGCCAGCAGCTTAGCCGGACTAGGTAGCGAGCAGTACTTC
cdr3_aa: CASSLAGLGSEQYF

d_call: .
j_call: TRBJ2-1
v_call: TRBV5-1
clone_size: few
cdr3_nt: TGCGCCAGCACCCGCGGAGGGGGCGCGATGAGTGAGCAGTTCTTC
cdr3_aa: CASTRGGGAMSEQFF

d_call: TRBD2
j_call: TRBJ2-7
v_call: TRBV20-1
clone_size: .
cdr3_nt: TGCAGTGCTGCCGGGACTAGCGGGGGGAGGGACTACGAGCAGTACTTC
cdr3_aa: CSAAGTSGGRDYEQYF

d_call: TRBD2
j_call: TRBJ2-3
v_call: TRBV5-1
clone_size: few
cdr3_nt: TGCGCCAGTCAGACTAGCGGGGGCACAGATACGCAGTATTTT
cdr3_aa: CASQTSGGTDTQYF

d_call: .
j_call: TRBJ1-1
v_call: TRBV29-1
clone_size: few
cdr3_nt: TGCAGCGTTGAGAAAACAGGCGCAGCGAGGGAAGCTTTCTTT
cdr3_aa: CSVEKTGAAREAFF

d_call: TRBD2
j_call: TRBJ2-7
v_call: TRBV12-3/TRBV12-4
clone_size: few
cdr3_nt: TGTGCCAGCAGTTCCTCAGCTAGCGGTACCTACGAGCAGTACTTC
cdr3_aa: CASSSSASGTYEQYF

d_call: .
j_call: TRBJ2-6
v_call: TRBV18
clone_size: .
cdr3_nt: TGTGCCAGCTCACCACTCGGGCAGGGCGGTGACTCTGGGGCCAACGTCCTGACTTTC
cdr3_aa: CASSPLGQGGDSGANVLTF

d_call: .
j_call: TRBJ1-2
v_call: TRBV12-3/TRBV12-4
clone_size: .
cdr3_nt: TGTGCCGCAGGGACCATAGGGGGCTATGGCTACACCTTC
cdr3_aa: CAAGTIGGYGYTF

d_call: .
j_call: TRBJ1-2
v_call: TRBV20-1
clone_size: .
cdr3_nt: TGCAGTGCTAGAGGACGAGCTAACTATGGCTACACCTTC
cdr3_aa: CSARGRANYGYTF

d_call: .
j_call: TRBJ1-2
v_call: TRBV12-3/TRBV12-4
clone_size: .
cdr3_nt: .
cdr3_aa: CASSSSTGSYGYTF

d_call: .
j_call: TRBJ2-5
v_call: TRBV7-2
clone_size: few
cdr3_nt: TGTGCCAGCAGCCAACAAAGGGGCGTCAACCAAGAGACCCAGTACTTC
cdr3_aa: CASSQQRGVNQETQYF

d_call: .
j_call: TRBJ2-5
v_call: TRBV7-7
clone_size: few
cdr3_nt: TGTGCTAGCAGCTCAGGGCGAGGAACCCAAGAGACCCAGTACTTC
cdr3_aa: CASSSGRGTQETQYF

d_call: .
j_call: TRBJ2-7
v_call: TRBV7-8
clone_size: .
cdr3_nt: TGTGCCAGCAGCTCCGGGTCTAGTCTCCCCTACGAGCAGTACTTC
cdr3_aa: CASSSGSSLPYEQYF

d_call: .
j_call: TRBJ2-3
v_call: TRBV5-1
clone_size: .
cdr3_nt: TGCGCCAGCAGCTTGGTAGATAGAGAGCAGTATTTT
cdr3_aa: CASSLVDREQYF

d_call: TRBD2
j_call: TRBJ2-3
v_call: TRBV2
clone_size: .
cdr3_nt: TGTGCCAGCAGGGGGACTACCTCGGAGCAGTATTTT
cdr3_aa: CASRGTTSEQYF

d_call: .
j_call: TRBJ1-2
v_call: TRBV29-1
clone_size: .
cdr3_nt: TGCAGCGTGGAAACCCTGTTTAGAATGGACCTTACAGAACTACGCCTAAAGGTCGGCGATGGCTACACCTTC
cdr3_aa: CSVETLFRMDLTELRLKVGDGYTF

d_call: .
j_call: TRBJ1-1
v_call: TRBV29-1
clone_size: .
cdr3_nt: TGCAGCGCCCTGACAGAGAACACTGAAGCTTTCTTT
cdr3_aa: CSALTENTEAFF

d_call: TRBD2
j_call: TRBJ2-1
v_call: TRBV7-8
clone_size: .
cdr3_nt: TGTGCCAGCAGCCCGCGGGGGGGACTCTACAATGAGCAGTTCTTC
cdr3_aa: CASSPRGGLYNEQFF

d_call: .
j_call: TRBJ1-2
v_call: TRBV12-3/TRBV12-4
clone_size: .
cdr3_nt: TGTGCCAGCAGTCACAGGGAAACTAACTATGGCTACACCTTC
cdr3_aa: CASSHRETNYGYTF

d_call: TRBD2
j_call: TRBJ2-7
v_call: TRBV5-6
clone_size: .
cdr3_nt: TGTGCCAGCAGCCAAGGGACTAGCGAATTTTACGAGCAGTACTTC
cdr3_aa: CASSQGTSEFYEQYF

d_call: .
j_call: TRBJ2-7
v_call: TRBV20-1
clone_size: few
cdr3_nt: TGCAGTGCATCCGGACACTCACAAAACTACGAGCAGTACTTC
cdr3_aa: CSASGHSQNYEQYF

d_call: .
j_call: TRBJ2-1
v_call: TRBV12-3/TRBV12-4
clone_size: few
cdr3_nt: TGTGCCACCCTTTACCCCACATATCGACAGGCCTACAATGAGCAGTTCTTC
cdr3_aa: CATLYPTYRQAYNEQFF

d_call: .
j_call: TRBJ2-7
v_call: TRBV7-8
clone_size: few
cdr3_nt: TGTGCCAGCAGCTTCCGTGCTGACAGCTACGAGCAGTACTTC
cdr3_aa: CASSFRADSYEQYF

d_call: .
j_call: TRBJ1-5
v_call: TRBV6-6
clone_size: few
cdr3_nt: TGTGCCAGCAGTTCCCGGGCCCCCAATCAGCCCCAGCATTTT
cdr3_aa: CASSSRAPNQPQHF